The entry below gives a single T cell receptor beta chain sequence along with its context. A junction boundary mismatches the germline segment, possibly from a read error. Method: immunoSEQ multiplex PCR; TCRdb's copy keeps in-frame clones and lacks some. The sample gives roughly 290,000 clones, 87% of which show up once; roughly 6.2% is in the top ten. This entry belongs to a study of blood T cell repertoires in COVID-19. Whole-study context: COVID-19 samples from acute and convalescent phases originated in the United States, Italy and Spain. PBMCs, B-cell-depleted T cells, or T cells provided the cDNA or gDNA that made up the material.

Donors in Cohort 3 who had recovered were those with two negative PCRs, healthcare professional clearance, or resolution of their symptoms. The sequenced sample was PBMCs or T cells enriched from blood (not recorded which). The clonotype originates from a woman aged 40 to 50 who had recovered from COVID-19.

The CDR3 nucleotides read TGTGCCAGCAGGGAAGGGAGGGCCGGGACAGATACGCAGTATTTT. This encodes CASREGRAGTDTQYF. The gene calls are TRBV6-1 and TRBJ2-3; 7 nucleotides match TRBD2. Germline values: CDR1 MNHNS, CDR2 SASEGT. This CDR3 contains 15 residues.